Listed here is a single T cell receptor beta chain. Treatment specified: 19 received Ad26.COV2.S at low or high dose, single or two shots; roughly five received placebo; per-sample allocation not given. Day 63 after the first injection of vaccine or placebo was the sampling time. The sample originates from a study of Ad26.COV2.S vaccination and SARS-CoV-2 variants. Study background: This donor came from the COV1001 trial of Ad26.COV2.S.

The CDR3 runs to 15 residues. Trimming stripped 2 bases from V and 0 bases from J, with 9 bases between. Germline V gene lookup returns CDR1 SGHRS and CDR2 YFSETQ. The table came from immunoSEQ multiplex PCR; TCRdb's copy has only in-frame clones and leaves some out. The data contain roughly 450,000 clones, approximately 90% of them singletons. The J gene is TRBJ1-3, the V gene TRBV5-1; D may be TRBD1 (5 bases). The receptor was isolated from a person between 18 and 60 years old who received the Ad26.COV2.S COVID-19 vaccine or a placebo. The sequencing here drew on peripheral blood, taken in a trial of Ad26.COV2.S vaccine versus placebo. The CDR3 here is CASSFSGSSGNTIYF. In DNA, the CDR3 is TGCGCCAGCAGCTTCTCAGGGAGCTCTGGAAACACCATATATTTT.